The 8 T cell receptor beta chains below were found in one sample sequenced in a study of blood T cells in healthy people across ages. PCR was performed a second time for roughly 6 to 12 cycles using a sample-barcoded 5' primer and a J-beta primer mix. TCRdb passed the 5' RACE reads through MiXCR, listing each CDR3 protein once. The table lists under 1,000,000 distinct CDR3 sequences, about 34% of them singletons. Sequencing was performed on blood. The receptors were sampled from a young man in good health.

This clonotype was detected only a few times. CDR3 protein: CASSLERGAGVNTEAFF. CDR3 nucleotides: TGCGCCAGCAGCTTGGAGCGGGGCGCTGGGGTGAACACTGAAGCTTTCTTT. The chain uses TRBV5-1 and TRBJ1-1, with a tentative D call TRBD1 (5 bases). Germline V gene sequence: CDR1 SGHRS, CDR2 YFSETQ. The germline V and J ends were trimmed by 0 bases and 0 bases, with 15 bases remaining between them. The CDR3 runs 17 residues.

J is TRBJ2-1 and V is TRBV12-3 or TRBV12-4, with TRBD2 identical over 7 bases. The V gene end was trimmed by 2 bases and the J gene end by 6 bases; junction bases not matched to a gene: 7. The CDR3 length is 15 residues. The CDR3: CASSLQAGRANEQFF. The CDR3 nucleotides read TGTGCCAGCAGTTTACAAGCGGGGCGGGCCAATGAGCAGTTCTTC.

The rearrangement links TRBV3-1 to TRBJ2-5, with TRBD1 matching 7 bases. The CDR3 runs to 15 residues. The V gene's germline CDR1 is LGHDT and CDR2 YNNKEL (reference sequence). The junction had 6 bases not matched to a gene; V was cut back by 4 bases and J by 1 base. The CDR3 loop is CASSLTRDSQETQYF. The CDR3 DNA is TGTGCCAGCAGCCTAACCCGGGACAGCCAAGAGACCCAGTACTTC.

The chain couples TRBV7-2 to TRBJ2-3; TRBD2 might be the D (5 bases). V was pared by 4 bases and J by 5 bases, with 10 bases between. Looked up from germline, CDR1 is SGHTA and CDR2 is FQGNSA. CDR3 length: 13 residues. CDR3 DNA sequence: TGTGCCAGCAGCTGTTATGCGGGAGATACGCAGTATTTT. Its translation: CASSCYAGDTQYF. Full variable domain (remainder filled in from reference TRBV7-2 and TRBJ2-3): GAGVSQSPSNKVTEKGKDVELRCDPISGHTALYWYRQSLGQGLEFLIYFQGNSAPDKSGLPSDRFSAERTGGSVSTLTIQRTQQEDSAVYLCASSCYAGDTQYFGPGTRLTVL.

The CDR3 DNA follows: TGTGCCAGCAGTTTGCAGGCGCGCGAGCAGTACTTC. Translation: CASSLQAREQYF. The V call is TRBV28, the J call TRBJ2-7; no reliable D call. V was trimmed by 3 bases and J by 6 bases, leaving 9 bases between them. CDR3 length equals 12 residues. The germline V gene encodes CDR1 MDHEN and CDR2 SYDVKM.

Ten or more counts support this clonotype. The genes are TRBV12-3 or TRBV12-4 and TRBJ2-3, with 7 bases aligning to TRBD2. V lost 5 bases, J lost 4 bases, and 6 bases stayed unmatched. This CDR3 is 14 amino acids long. Here the CDR3 reads CASSLSAGADTQYF. The CDR3 region has the DNA TGTGCCAGCAGTCTCTCCGCGGGAGCAGATACGCAGTATTTT.

The chain recombines TRBV10-3 with TRBJ1-2, with D unresolved. CDR1 and CDR2 from the germline V gene are ENHRY and SYGVKD. The length of the CDR3 is 12 residues. V lost 3 bases and J lost 8, with 10 bases in between. This CDR3 is CAISDEGFGYTF. For the CDR3, the DNA is TGTGCCATCAGTGACGAGGGTTTCGGCTACACCTTC.

This clonotype was recorded at least ten times. This chain joins TRBV9 and TRBJ2-7; maybe TRBD2 (5 bases). V was trimmed by 10 bases and J by 2 bases, leaving 10 bases between them. This CDR3 is 11 amino acids long. CDR1 SGDLS and CDR2 YYNGEE come from the germline V gene. CDR3 DNA sequence: TGTGCCCCCTGGGGAGCCTACGAGCAGTACTTC. Its protein is CAPWGAYEQYF.